The clone carrying this TCR beta chain occurred a few times. Its antigen remains unknown. This record belongs to a study of CD8 T cells in Susac syndrome. Study-level results: The Susac syndrome CD4+ T cell repertoires displayed no clonal expansion.

The sequenced target, TCR beta, came from blood CD8+ and CD4+ T cells. With random hexamers, about 0.45 to 1 ug RNA was reverse transcribed. It was immunoSEQ multiplex PCR that amplified TCR beta CDR3 across 54 Vbeta and 13 Jbeta. TCRdb redid the calling of the immunoSEQ multiplex PCR reads with MiXCR, one entry per CDR3 protein. The sample records fewer than 200,000 distinct CDR3 sequences, under 95% being singletons. This receptor was taken from a human donor with Susac syndrome. Input material: CD4+ T cells from PBMCs.

The CDR3 loop is CASSTSYEQYF. The CDR3 coding sequence is TGTGCCAGCAGTACCTCCTACGAGCAGTACTTC. The chain combines TRBV6-1 with TRBJ2-7; the D is unclear. Germline V gives CDR1 MNHNS, CDR2 SASEGT. The V end lost 5 bases, the J end lost 0 bases, and 2 bases lay between the germline ends. The CDR3 is made up of 11 amino acids.